The 7 T cell receptor beta chains below come from one sample, sequenced in a study of blood T cell repertoires in COVID-19. Sequenced by immunoSEQ multiplex PCR; TCRdb stores in-frame clones only, minus some. Here the sample spans over 150,000 clones, roughly 91% being singletons. What was sequenced was peripheral blood. The receptors originated from a man aged 18-30 years with acute or convalescent COVID-19.

J is TRBJ2-7 and V is TRBV29-1; D uncertain. The CDR3 spans 14 residues. V lost 6 bases to trimming and J lost 2 bases, with 17 bases between them. Germline V gene sequence: CDR1 SQVTM, CDR2 ANQGSEA. The chain's CDR3 is CSVRSVTPPYEQYF. The CDR3 nucleotides read TGCAGCGTCCGCTCCGTGACACCACCCTACGAGCAGTACTTC.

This chain links TRBV10-2 with TRBJ2-4; 7 bases are a match to TRBD1. The V segment lost 7 bases and the J segment 5 bases; nucleotides outside the gene matches: 8. This CDR3 contains 14 residues. In germline, CDR1 is WSHSY, CDR2 SAAADI. Written as DNA, the CDR3 is TGCGCCAGCATTCCGGACAGGAACCAAAACATTCAGTACTTC. It specifies CASIPDRNQNIQYF.

Details on this clone: Other DNA sequences within the sample encode an identical CDR3. The J gene is TRBJ1-6, the V gene TRBV5-1, with 7 bases fitting TRBD1. J was trimmed by 10 bases and V by 4 bases; bases with no gene match: 8. Germline V gives CDR1 SGHRS, CDR2 YFSETQ. CDR3 length: 14 residues. The DNA for the CDR3 is TGCGCCAGCAGCCCGCGGGACAGTCGGTCACCCCTCCACTTT. Amino acid sequence: CASSPRDSRSPLHF.

V usage is TRBV19 and J usage is TRBJ1-1; 7 bases align to TRBD1. CDR1 and CDR2 from the germline V gene are LNHDA and SQIVND (reference sequence). The CDR3 extends over 16 amino acids. The ends lost 7 bases at V and 0 bases at J; junction bases unmatched: 11. In DNA form, the CDR3 reads TGTGCCAGTACTCCCAGGACAGGACCGGTGAACACTGAAGCTTTCTTT. It yields the protein CASTPRTGPVNTEAFF. Looking up the rest from reference TRBV19 and TRBJ1-1 gives the full variable domain: DGGITQSPKYLFRKEGQNVTLSCEQNLNHDAMYWYRQDPGQGLRLIYYSQIVNDFQKGDIAEGYSVSREKKESFPLTVTSAQKNPTAFYLCASTPRTGPVNTEAFFGQGTRLTVV.

CDR3 residues: CASSQETGRWYEQYF. The CDR3 DNA sequence: TGTGCCAGCAGCCAAGAGACAGGGCGGTGGTACGAGCAGTACTTC. V gene TRBV3-1 (or the pseudogene TRBV3-2) combines with J gene TRBJ2-7, with TRBD1 matching 7 bases. This CDR3 contains 15 residues. CDR1 and CDR2 (germline): LGHDT, YNNKEL (reference sequence). After removal of 0 bases from V and 4 bases from J, the junction contained 6 bases not matched to a gene.

The chain combines TRBV19 with TRBJ1-4, with D tentatively TRBD1 (6 bases). V dropped 5 bases and J dropped 2 bases, with 12 bases sitting between them. CDR1 and CDR2 from the germline V gene are LNHDA and SQIVND (reference sequence). The CDR3 extends over 15 amino acids. The CDR3 DNA sequence: TGTGCCAGTAGTCCGACAGGTTTGACTAATGAAAAACTGTTTTTT. Translation: CASSPTGLTNEKLFF.

The gene calls are TRBV21-1 and TRBJ1-3; the table's TRBD1 call for D was not verified on the DNA. TRBV21-1 has pseudogene status. This CDR3 spans 17 amino acids. The CDR3 is CASSKEAGGPSGNTIYF. The CDR3 DNA follows: TGTGCCAGCAGCAAAGAGGCTGGGGGCCCCTCTGGAAACACCATATATTTT.